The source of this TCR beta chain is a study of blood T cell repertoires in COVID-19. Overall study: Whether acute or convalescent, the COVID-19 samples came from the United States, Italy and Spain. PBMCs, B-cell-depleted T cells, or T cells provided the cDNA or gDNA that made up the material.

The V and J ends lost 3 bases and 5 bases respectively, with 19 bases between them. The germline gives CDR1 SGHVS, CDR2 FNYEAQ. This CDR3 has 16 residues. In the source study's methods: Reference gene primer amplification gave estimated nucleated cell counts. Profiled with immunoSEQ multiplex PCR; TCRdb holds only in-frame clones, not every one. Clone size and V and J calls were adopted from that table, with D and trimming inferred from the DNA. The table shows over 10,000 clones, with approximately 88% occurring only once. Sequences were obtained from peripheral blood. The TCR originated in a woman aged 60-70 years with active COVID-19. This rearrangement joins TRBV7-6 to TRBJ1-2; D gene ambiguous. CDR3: CASSFGGPGAEYGYTF. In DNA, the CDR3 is TGTGCCAGCAGCTTTGGCGGACCGGGAGCGGAGTATGGCTACACCTTC.